The sample holds many counts of the clone carrying this TCR beta chain. No antigen is known for it. This sample is part of a study of blood T cells in healthy people across ages. Study-wide points: The study lacked donor CMV status, which possibly confounded expanded clonotype changes.

V was clipped by 5 bases and J by 4 bases, with 11 bases between them. This CDR3 comprises 14 residues. Isolated per sample were at least 7 million PBMCs. Sample-barcoded 5' priming and a J-beta primer mix drove a second PCR of roughly 6 to 12 cycles. TCRdb re-called the 5' RACE reads through MiXCR, storing one row per CDR3 protein. The repertoire holds more than 650,000 distinct CDR3 sequences, 22% seen once, with roughly 22% in the top ten. The sequenced sample consisted of blood. The chain joins TRBV12-3 or TRBV12-4 to TRBJ1-4; possible D gene TRBD1, 5 bases. The sequence derives from a man in his 70s in good health. CDR3 protein: CASSTGTNNEKLFF. In DNA, the CDR3 is TGTGCCAGCAGTACCGGGACTAATAATGAAAAACTGTTTTTT.